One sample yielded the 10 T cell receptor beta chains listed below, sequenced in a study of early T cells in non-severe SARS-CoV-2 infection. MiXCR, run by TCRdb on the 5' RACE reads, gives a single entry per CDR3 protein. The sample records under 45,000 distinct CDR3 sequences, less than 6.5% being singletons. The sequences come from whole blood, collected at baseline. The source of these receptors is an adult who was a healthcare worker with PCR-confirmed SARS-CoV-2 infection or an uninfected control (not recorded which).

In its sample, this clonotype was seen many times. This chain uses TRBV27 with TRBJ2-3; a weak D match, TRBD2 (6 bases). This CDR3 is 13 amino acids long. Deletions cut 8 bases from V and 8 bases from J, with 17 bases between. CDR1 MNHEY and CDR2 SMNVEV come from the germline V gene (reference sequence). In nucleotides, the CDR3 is TGTGCCAGCGGGCGGGACCCCTGGGGTACGCAGTATTTT. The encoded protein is CASGRDPWGTQYF.

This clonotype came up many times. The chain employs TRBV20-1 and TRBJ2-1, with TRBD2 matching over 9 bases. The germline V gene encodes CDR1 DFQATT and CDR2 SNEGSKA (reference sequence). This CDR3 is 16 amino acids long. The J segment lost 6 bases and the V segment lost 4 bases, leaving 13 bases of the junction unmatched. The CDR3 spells CSATALLAGKSNEQFF. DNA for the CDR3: TGCAGTGCTACCGCCCTCCTAGCGGGGAAAAGCAATGAGCAGTTCTTC.

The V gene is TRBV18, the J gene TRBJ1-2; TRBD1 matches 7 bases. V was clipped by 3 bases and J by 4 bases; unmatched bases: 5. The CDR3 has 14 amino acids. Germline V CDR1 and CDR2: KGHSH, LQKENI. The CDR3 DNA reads TGTGCCAGCTCACCCCCGGGACAGTCCTATGGCTACACCTTC. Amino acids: CASSPPGQSYGYTF.

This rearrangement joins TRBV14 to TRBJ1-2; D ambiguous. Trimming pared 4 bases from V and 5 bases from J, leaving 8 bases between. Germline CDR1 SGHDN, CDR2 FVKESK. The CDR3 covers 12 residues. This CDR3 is CASSPAGYGYTF. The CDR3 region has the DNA TGTGCCAGCAGCCCGGCGGGTTATGGCTACACCTTC.

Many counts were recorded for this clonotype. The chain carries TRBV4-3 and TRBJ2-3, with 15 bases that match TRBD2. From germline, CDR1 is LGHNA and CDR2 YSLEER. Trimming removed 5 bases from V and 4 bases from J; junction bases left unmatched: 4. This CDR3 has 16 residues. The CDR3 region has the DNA TGCGCCAGCAGCACCGGGACTAGCGGGAGGTCAGATACGCAGTATTTT. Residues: CASSTGTSGRSDTQYF.

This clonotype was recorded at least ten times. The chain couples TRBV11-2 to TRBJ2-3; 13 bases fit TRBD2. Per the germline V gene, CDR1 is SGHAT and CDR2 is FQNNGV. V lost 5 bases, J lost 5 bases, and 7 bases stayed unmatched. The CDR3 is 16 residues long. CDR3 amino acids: CASSEGLAGVRDTQYF. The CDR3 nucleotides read TGTGCCAGCAGCGAAGGACTAGCGGGAGTAAGAGATACGCAGTATTTT.

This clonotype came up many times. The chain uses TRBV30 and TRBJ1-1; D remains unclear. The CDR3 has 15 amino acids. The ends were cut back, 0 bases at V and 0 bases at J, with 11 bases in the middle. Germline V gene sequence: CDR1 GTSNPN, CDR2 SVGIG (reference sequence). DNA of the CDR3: TGTGCCTGGAGTGTACATCAGTTAATGAACACTGAAGCTTTCTTT. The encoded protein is CAWSVHQLMNTEAFF.

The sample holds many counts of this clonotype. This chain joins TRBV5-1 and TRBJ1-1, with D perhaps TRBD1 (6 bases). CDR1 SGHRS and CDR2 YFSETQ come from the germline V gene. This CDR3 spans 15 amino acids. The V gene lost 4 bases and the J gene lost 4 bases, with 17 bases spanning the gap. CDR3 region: CASSPQQGRGTEAFF. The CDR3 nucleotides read TGCGCCAGCAGCCCACAACAGGGACGGGGCACTGAAGCTTTCTTT. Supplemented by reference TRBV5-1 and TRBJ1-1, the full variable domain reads KAGVTQTPRYLIKTRGQQVTLSCSPISGHRSVSWYQQTPGQGLQFLFEYFSETQRNKGNFPGRFSGRQFSNSRSEMNVSTLELGDSALYLCASSPQQGRGTEAFFGQGTRLTVV.

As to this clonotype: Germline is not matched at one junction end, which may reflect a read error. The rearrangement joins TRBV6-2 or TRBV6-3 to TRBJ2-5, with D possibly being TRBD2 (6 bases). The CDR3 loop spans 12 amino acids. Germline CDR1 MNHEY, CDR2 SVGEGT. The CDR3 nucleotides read TGTGCCAGCAGTTACCGCGGACTAACAATCGTCTTC. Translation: CASSYRGLTIVF.

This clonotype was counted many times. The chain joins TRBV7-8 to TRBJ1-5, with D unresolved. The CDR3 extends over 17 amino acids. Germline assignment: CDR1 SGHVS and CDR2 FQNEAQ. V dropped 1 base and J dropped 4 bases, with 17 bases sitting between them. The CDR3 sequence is CASSLVSSQTLNQPQHF. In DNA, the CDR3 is TGTGCCAGCAGCTTAGTTTCGTCCCAGACATTAAATCAGCCCCAGCATTTT.